This T cell receptor beta chain was sequenced for a study of blood T cell repertoires in COVID-19. The wider study: Whether acute or convalescent, the COVID-19 samples came from the United States, Italy and Spain.

Sequenced by immunoSEQ multiplex PCR; TCRdb stores in-frame clones only, minus some. Among roughly 220,000 clones listed, 65% to 90% were seen once. The J segment lost 8 bases and the V segment lost 2 bases, leaving 7 bases of the junction unmatched. Looked up from germline, CDR1 is SQVTM and CDR2 is ANQGSEA. The CDR3 runs 13 residues. The sequence was obtained from a man aged 80 or over with acute or convalescent COVID-19. The sequencing sample was made of peripheral blood. This chain joins TRBV29-1 and TRBJ2-3; TRBD2 matches 7 bases. The CDR3 reads CSVEPRTSFTQYF. The CDR3 nucleotides are TGCAGCGTTGAACCTCGGACTAGTTTTACGCAGTATTTT.